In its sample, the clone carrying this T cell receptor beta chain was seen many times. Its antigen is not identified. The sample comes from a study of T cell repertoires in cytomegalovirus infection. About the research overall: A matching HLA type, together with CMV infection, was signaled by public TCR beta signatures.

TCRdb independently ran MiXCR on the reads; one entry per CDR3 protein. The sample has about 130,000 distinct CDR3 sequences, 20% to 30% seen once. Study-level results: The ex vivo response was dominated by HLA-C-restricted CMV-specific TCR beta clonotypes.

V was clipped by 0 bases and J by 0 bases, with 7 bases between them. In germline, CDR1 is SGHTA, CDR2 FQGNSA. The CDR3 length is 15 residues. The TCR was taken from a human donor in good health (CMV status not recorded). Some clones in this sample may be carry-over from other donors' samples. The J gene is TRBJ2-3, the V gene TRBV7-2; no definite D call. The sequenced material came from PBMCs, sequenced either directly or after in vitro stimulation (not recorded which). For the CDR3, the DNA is TGTGCCAGCAGCTTAGCTACATTCAGCACAGATACGCAGTATTTT. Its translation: CASSLATFSTDTQYF. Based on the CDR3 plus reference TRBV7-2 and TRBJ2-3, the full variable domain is GAGVSQSPSNKVTEKGKDVELRCDPISGHTALYWYRQSLGQGLEFLIYFQGNSAPDKSGLPSDRFSAERTGGSVSTLTIQRTQQEDSAVYLCASSLATFSTDTQYFGPGTRLTVL.